These 8 T cell receptor beta chains were sequenced from one sample in a study of cytotoxic CD8 clonotypes in ibrutinib-treated CLL. The data were produced by immunoSEQ multiplex PCR, yet TCRdb's version contains in-frame clones alone and is incomplete. This sample has roughly 51,000 clones; approximately 53% occur once, and the top ten carry approximately 30%. The material was PBMCs, obtained after 12 months of ibrutinib treatment. The source is a human donor with chronic lymphocytic leukemia.

V usage is TRBV5-1 and J usage is TRBJ1-4, with D possibly TRBD1 on 6 matching bases. This CDR3 spans 14 amino acids. The V end was cut by 7 bases, the J end by 8 bases, with 18 bases between. Germline CDR1 reads SGHRS; CDR2 reads YFSETQ. The CDR3 DNA reads TGCGCCAGCCGCCTTCACAGGGAGTCGGAAAAACTGTTTTTT. This gives the protein CASRLHRESEKLFF.

The chain uses TRBV10-3 and TRBJ2-3; 10 nucleotides line up with TRBD2. V trimming: 5 bases; J trimming: 4 bases; junction bases outside the gene matches: 3. This CDR3 comprises 14 residues. The germline V gene has CDR1 ENHRY and CDR2 SYGVKD. The CDR3 coding sequence is TGTGCCATCAGTAGCGGGAGGGCGGCAGATACGCAGTATTTT. This sequence encodes CAISSGRAADTQYF.

This clone was observed a few times. The chain joins TRBV27 to TRBJ2-1; the D gene is possibly TRBD1 (5 bases). CDR3 length: 14 amino acids. V lost 7 bases and J lost 0, with 10 bases in between. Germline loops: CDR1 MNHEY, CDR2 SMNVEV (reference sequence). The CDR3 DNA sequence: TGTGCCAGCAAACCCACAGGCTCCTACAATGAGCAGTTCTTC. This gives the protein CASKPTGSYNEQFF.

This clone was found a few times. The chain is built from TRBV29-1 and TRBJ1-4, with D possibly matching TRBD1 (5 bases). The ends were cut back, 7 bases at V and 14 bases at J, with 20 bases in the middle. Germline lookup yields CDR1 SQVTM and CDR2 ANQGSEA. The CDR3 has 12 amino acids. Here the CDR3 reads CSALGTGMMLFF. In DNA form, the CDR3 reads TGCAGCGCACTAGGGACCGGCATGATGCTGTTTTTT. Filled out from reference TRBV29-1 and TRBJ1-4, the complete variable domain reads SAVISQKPSRDICQRGTSLTIQCQVDSQVTMMFWYRQQPGQSLTLIATANQGSEATYESGFVIDKFPISRPNLTFSTLTVSNMSPEDSSIYLCSALGTGMMLFFGSGTQLSVL.

The chain uses TRBV30 and TRBJ2-5; a weak D match, TRBD2 (5 bases). Per the germline V gene, CDR1 is GTSNPN and CDR2 is SVGIG (reference sequence). V lost 0 bases and J 6 bases, leaving 8 bases between the germline ends. CDR3 size: 12 residues. CDR3 in amino acids: CAWSVRGKTQYF. CDR3 sequence (DNA): TGTGCCTGGAGTGTACGAGGGAAGACCCAGTACTTC. The full variable domain, in which reference TRBV30 and TRBJ2-5 provide the parts outside the CDR3, is SQTIHQWPATLVQPVGSPLSLECTVEGTSNPNLYWYRQAAGRGLQLLFYSVGIGQISSEVPQNLSASRPQDRQFILSSKKLLLSDSGFYLCAWSVRGKTQYFGPGTRLLVL.

This clone has just a few counts. The V gene is TRBV5-6, the J gene TRBJ1-5; no firm D call. Germline CDR1 SGHDT, CDR2 YYEEEE. This CDR3 is built from 14 residues. Trimming shortened V by 0 bases and J by 3 bases, and 7 bases separated the two germline ends. The CDR3 here is CASSLGGSNQPQHF. As DNA, the CDR3 is TGTGCCAGCAGCTTGGGAGGGTCCAATCAGCCCCAGCATTTT.

This chain connects TRBV19 to TRBJ1-2, with TRBD1 matching 8 bases. V was clipped by 4 bases and J by 5 bases; unmatched bases: 6. The CDR3 runs to 14 residues. Germline assignment: CDR1 LNHDA and CDR2 SQIVND (reference sequence). The CDR3 reads CASSTDRGYYGYTF. The CDR3 DNA follows: TGTGCCAGTAGTACCGACAGGGGATATTATGGCTACACCTTC.

Concerning this clone: The sample carries other DNA sequences with the same CDR3. The gene calls are TRBV27 and TRBJ2-4; possible D gene TRBD2, 7 bases. CDR1 is MNHEY and CDR2 is SMNVEV in the germline V gene (reference sequence). The CDR3 is made up of 17 amino acids. V lost 3 bases and J 0 bases, leaving 15 bases between the germline ends. CDR3 protein: CASSLDRGAIAKNIQYF. Here the CDR3 DNA reads TGTGCCAGCAGTTTGGATCGGGGGGCTATAGCCAAAAACATTCAGTACTTC.